This T cell receptor beta chain was recovered during a study of graft-versus-host responses after intestinal transplantation. Study as a whole: Each recipient received a multivisceral, liver-intestinal, or isolated intestinal graft. Each patient got anti-thymocyte globulin induction, then tacrolimus and steroids for around three years.

This clone turned up a few times. Its antigen remains unknown. The data were produced by immunoSEQ multiplex PCR, yet TCRdb's version contains in-frame clones alone and is incomplete. Among roughly 12,000 clones listed, approximately 84% were seen once. Findings of the study overall: Subjects displaying graft-donor T cell macrochimerism possessed elevated graft-versus-host to host-versus-graft clonal ratios inside allografts. Detection of GvH clones occurred in recipient marrow, and some had their first appearance in ileum or blood.

CDR3 length: 14 amino acids. From germline, CDR1 is SGHRS and CDR2 YFSETQ. Trimming cost V 0 bases and J 4 bases, with 8 bases left between them. The chain uses TRBV5-1 and TRBJ2-1; TRBD2 might be the D (6 bases). The sample here was PBMCs, taken about 300 days after intestinal transplant. The clonotype was recovered from a human patient who received an intestinal transplant, so some T cells may come from the graft donor. The CDR3 protein is CASSLAGAYNEQFF. The DNA for the CDR3 is TGCGCCAGCAGCTTGGCGGGAGCATACAATGAGCAGTTCTTC.